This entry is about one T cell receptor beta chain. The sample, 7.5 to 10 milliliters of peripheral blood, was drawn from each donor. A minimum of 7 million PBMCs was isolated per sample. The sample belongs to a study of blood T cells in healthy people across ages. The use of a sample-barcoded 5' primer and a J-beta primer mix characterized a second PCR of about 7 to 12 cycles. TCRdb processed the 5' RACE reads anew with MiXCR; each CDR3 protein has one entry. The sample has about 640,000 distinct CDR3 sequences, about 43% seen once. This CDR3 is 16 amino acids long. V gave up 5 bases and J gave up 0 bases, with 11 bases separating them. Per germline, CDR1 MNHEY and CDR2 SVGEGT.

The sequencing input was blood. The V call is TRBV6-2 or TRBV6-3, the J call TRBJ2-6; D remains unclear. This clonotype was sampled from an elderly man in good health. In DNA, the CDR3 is TGTGCCAGCAGTCGAGACTCGTCCTCTGGGGCCAACGTCCTGACTTTC. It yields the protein CASSRDSSSGANVLTF.